This TCR beta chain was found in a study of blood T cell repertoires in COVID-19. Assay used: immunoSEQ multiplex PCR; TCRdb lists only in-frame clones, some missing. The sample holds tens of thousands of clones; 76% are singletons and the top ten take around 14%. Patients of the Seattle cohort, enrolled during active infection, were followed longitudinally. CDR1 SNHLY and CDR2 FYNNEI come from the germline V gene. The ends were cut back, 5 bases at V and 7 bases at J, with 12 bases in the middle. CDR3 length: 13 amino acids. This chain connects TRBV2 to TRBJ2-1; tentative D call: TRBD2 (6 bases). This sequence originates from a man aged 55 to 70 with COVID-19, enrolled during active disease. The sample comprised peripheral blood. The CDR3 loop is CASSLLRENEQFF. The CDR3 region has the DNA TGTGCCAGCAGTTTACTTCGGGAGAATGAGCAGTTCTTC.